The 12 T cell receptor beta chains given below trace back to one sample, sequenced in a study of blood T cell repertoires in COVID-19. Sequencing used immunoSEQ multiplex PCR; TCRdb keeps in-frame clones, though not all of them. The sample shows tens of thousands of clones, around four fifths of them seen only once. The sequenced sample was peripheral blood. These receptors were collected from a man between 65 and 85 years old with acute or convalescent COVID-19.

The chain combines TRBV5-1 with TRBJ2-7; possibly TRBD1 for D (5 bases). This CDR3 has 15 residues. CDR1 SGHRS and CDR2 YFSETQ come from the germline V gene. The V gene lost 0 bases and the J gene lost 3 bases, with 13 bases spanning the gap. The CDR3 sequence is CASSLGPAQGYEQYF. CDR3 bases: TGCGCCAGCAGCTTGGGTCCGGCCCAGGGCTACGAGCAGTACTTC.

The chain couples TRBV10-3 to TRBJ2-7; 7 bases match TRBD1. Germline V gene sequence: CDR1 ENHRY, CDR2 SYGVKD. The V segment lost 4 bases and the J segment 6 bases; nucleotides outside the gene matches: 9. CDR3 size: 14 residues. CDR3 sequence: CAISGVQGVAEQYF. In DNA form, the CDR3 reads TGTGCCATCAGTGGGGTGCAGGGGGTGGCCGAGCAGTACTTC.

The V and J genes are TRBV12-3 or TRBV12-4 and TRBJ2-1; 9 nucleotides align to TRBD2. V lost 7 bases and J lost 12; bases outside the gene matches: 7. The CDR3 is 12 residues long. CDR3 coding DNA: TGTGCCAGCAAGGGGACTAGCCGAGGGCAGTTCTTC. It encodes CASKGTSRGQFF.

CDR3 sequence (DNA): TGTGCCAGCAGCCAAGAGTTGGATCCCCGGAGGGATACGCAGTATTTT. It specifies CASSQELDPRRDTQYF. V usage is TRBV4-2 and J usage is TRBJ2-3, with D maybe TRBD2 (5 bases). The V end lost 0 bases, the J end lost 6 bases, and 16 bases lay between the germline ends. This CDR3 is built from 16 residues. Germline values: CDR1 LGHNA, CDR2 YNFKEQ.

This chain joins TRBV5-1 and TRBJ2-1; D gene ambiguous. This CDR3 spans 13 amino acids. CDR1 and CDR2 from the germline V gene are SGHRS and YFSETQ. The V and J ends lost 0 bases and 4 bases respectively, with 5 bases between them. The CDR3 protein is CASSLEEYNEQFF. In nucleotides, the CDR3 is TGCGCCAGCAGCTTGGAAGAGTACAATGAGCAGTTCTTC.

This clone came up once. The J gene is TRBJ2-7, the V gene TRBV18; possibly TRBD1 for D (5 bases). The CDR3 has 13 amino acids. V was trimmed by 3 bases and J by 3 bases, leaving 9 bases between them. Germline CDR1 KGHSH, CDR2 LQKENI. The CDR3 is CASSPQGFYEQYF. Here the CDR3 DNA reads TGTGCCAGCTCACCGCAGGGTTTCTACGAGCAGTACTTC.

This chain uses TRBV7-6 with TRBJ1-1; D is perhaps TRBD1 (6 bases). The V end was cut by 1 base, the J end by 0 bases, with 9 bases between. There are 15 residues in the CDR3. Germline loops: CDR1 SGHVS, CDR2 FNYEAQ. The CDR3 bases are TGTGCCAGCAGCTTAGTTGGACAGATGAACACTGAAGCTTTCTTT. Translated, it gives CASSLVGQMNTEAFF.

This rearrangement joins TRBV12-3 or TRBV12-4 to TRBJ1-5; D gene uncertain. The V and J ends lost 3 bases and 9 bases respectively, with 9 bases between them. This CDR3 is built from 12 residues. CDR3 loop: CASSLVGRPQHF. In DNA form, the CDR3 reads TGTGCCAGCAGTTTGGTCGGGAGGCCCCAGCATTTT.

V is TRBV15 and J is TRBJ1-2; TRBD1 might be the D (6 bases). V lost 5 bases, J lost 7 bases, and 23 bases lay in between. CDR1 and CDR2 from the germline V gene are LNHNV and YYDKDF (reference sequence). The CDR3 extends over 16 amino acids. The CDR3: CATSPDVAGALFGYTF. The CDR3 bases are TGTGCCACCAGCCCCGATGTGGCAGGGGCTCTATTTGGCTACACCTTC.

This rearrangement joins TRBV6-5 to TRBJ2-7; TRBD1 might be the D (7 bases). The CDR3 consists of 14 residues. Germline V gene lookup returns CDR1 MNHEY and CDR2 SVGAGI. Deletions cut 5 bases from V and 1 base from J, with 12 bases between. As DNA, the CDR3 is TGTGCCAGCAGTCCCCAGGGGGGATCCTACGAGCAGTACTTC. Amino acid sequence: CASSPQGGSYEQYF.

This clone is medium-sized (0.01 to 0.1%) by share. The V and J genes are TRBV12-5 and TRBJ2-1; 7 bases match TRBD2. The CDR3 extends over 16 amino acids. The V segment lost 2 bases and the J segment 9 bases; nucleotides outside the gene matches: 13. The germline V gene has CDR1 LGHNT and CDR2 FRNRAP. The chain's CDR3 is CASGLPQHPTSSEQFF. CDR3 coding DNA: TGTGCTAGTGGTTTGCCACAACACCCGACTAGCAGTGAGCAGTTCTTC.

The chain uses TRBV11-2 and TRBJ2-4, with 7 bases identical to TRBD2. The ends lost 1 base at V and 15 bases at J; junction bases unmatched: 3. The CDR3 covers 11 residues. From germline, CDR1 is SGHAT and CDR2 FQNNGV. The CDR3 sequence is CASSLVGGVYF. The CDR3, as DNA: TGTGCCAGCAGCTTAGTTGGGGGGGTGTACTTC.